This T cell receptor (beta chain) is from a study of T cell responses to AZD1222 COVID-19 vaccine. Regarding this clone: Its matching antigen is unknown.

Whole-study results and caveats: Possibly, clonal diversity was underestimated; donors were largely white British and included more females.

Deletions cut 2 bases from V and 1 base from J, with 3 bases between. Germline values: CDR1 GTSNPN, CDR2 SVGIG (reference sequence). CDR3 length: 12 residues. Clones were sequenced by immunoSEQ multiplex PCR, and TCRdb holds only the in-frame ones, with some missing. The table shows about 100,000 clones, with more than 75% occurring only once. Source: peripheral blood, taken on day 0 of MenACWY control vaccination. This TCR came from an adult in good health. The chain is built from TRBV30 and TRBJ2-1; the D is unclear. The CDR3 protein is CAWSRSYNEQFF. DNA for the CDR3: TGTGCCTGGAGTCGGTCCTACAATGAGCAGTTCTTC.